The 26 T cell receptor beta chains presented below share a single source sample, sequenced in a study of vaccination and CD4 T cells after COVID-19. An Oncomine TCR Beta short-read assay was used to sequence the DNA from cultured CD4+ T cells. Via MiXCR, TCRdb re-called the PCR reads, giving one row per CDR3 protein. Counted here are approximately 9,400 distinct CDR3 sequences, about 81% occurring once; the ten biggest clones make up under 9.5%. Which antigens these TCRs recognize remains unknown. The treatment was: roughly ten-day PBMC culture with coronavirus spike peptide pools or control peptides (ViraFEST assay). Sequenced material: CD4+ T cells from blood, cultured in vitro. These receptors were taken from a human donor who had recovered from COVID-19.

The chain recombines TRBV12-3 or TRBV12-4 with TRBJ2-3, with D unclear. V lost 2 bases, J lost 3 bases, and 15 bases lay in between. The CDR3 totals 16 residues. The CDR3, as DNA: TGTGCCAGCAGTTTAAGAGCAGGTCTGAGGACAGATACGCAGTATTTT. It yields the protein CASSLRAGLRTDTQYF.

This clonotype was seen a few times. The chain uses TRBV7-2 and TRBJ2-1; D might be TRBD1 (5 bases). The germline V gene encodes CDR1 SGHTA and CDR2 FQGNSA. Trimming took 5 bases from V and 10 from J, leaving 12 bases between them. The CDR3 length is 12 residues. CDR3 protein: CASSEGAREQFF. CDR3 nucleotides: TGTGCCAGCAGCGAAGGGGCCAGAGAGCAGTTCTTC.

This CDR3 is CASSYGLATEAFF. The DNA of the CDR3 is TGTGCCAGCAGTTACGGGTTGGCCACTGAAGCTTTCTTT. V gene TRBV6-5 combines with J gene TRBJ1-1; no definite D call. CDR1 MNHEY and CDR2 SVGAGI come from the germline V gene. V was trimmed by 2 bases and J by 4 bases, leaving 8 bases between them. CDR3 length equals 13 residues.

The V call is TRBV29-1, the J call TRBJ1-2; a weak D match, TRBD1 (5 bases). CDR1 is SQVTM, CDR2 ANQGSEA, per germline. This CDR3 has 15 residues. The V end lost 3 bases, the J end lost 3 bases, and 17 bases lay between the germline ends. CDR3 DNA sequence: TGCAGCGTTGATCGGGAAAGGGGCAGGTACTATGGCTACACCTTC. Protein: CSVDRERGRYYGYTF.

This sequence joins TRBV5-1 and TRBJ2-2; D is perhaps TRBD1 (7 bases). With 6 bases removed from V and 0 bases from J, the gap between germline ends came to 12 bases. This CDR3 region has 15 residues. Germline loops: CDR1 SGHRS, CDR2 YFSETQ. CDR3 residues: CASMGGTANTGELFF. The CDR3 DNA is TGCGCCAGCATGGGCGGGACAGCGAACACCGGGGAGCTGTTTTTT.

This clonotype came up a few times. The chain joins TRBV10-3 to TRBJ2-7; the match to TRBD1 covers 7 bases. CDR3 length: 14 amino acids. CDR1 is ENHRY, CDR2 SYGVKD, per germline. Losses at the gene ends were 5 bases for V and 6 bases for J; bases not matched to a gene: 10. DNA of the CDR3: TGTGCCATCAGTACGCCGACAGGGCTCGCCGAGCAGTACTTC. As protein: CAISTPTGLAEQYF.

This chain uses TRBV7-2 with TRBJ2-7, with TRBD1 as a possible D gene (8 bases). V was clipped by 3 bases and J by 1 base, with 16 bases between them. CDR1 and CDR2 from the germline V gene are SGHTA and FQGNSA. The CDR3 is 16 amino acids. The chain's CDR3 is CASSFPGQGGSYEQYF. DNA for the CDR3: TGTGCCAGCAGCTTCCCTGGACAGGGAGGGTCCTACGAGCAGTACTTC.

DNA for the CDR3: TGTGCCAGCAGTTTAGATAGCCGGGACTTTGGCTACACCTTC. Translation gives CASSLDSRDFGYTF. The chain is built from TRBV28 and TRBJ1-2; TRBD1 is a possible D gene (5 bases). This CDR3 contains 14 residues. Germline CDR1 is MDHEN and CDR2 is SYDVKM. The V end was cut by 2 bases, the J end by 7 bases, with 14 bases between.

This clonotype was observed a single time. The chain carries TRBV7-6 and TRBJ1-1; D gene uncertain. V dropped 0 bases and J dropped 4 bases, with 15 bases sitting between them. From germline, CDR1 is SGHVS and CDR2 FNYEAQ. This CDR3 contains 16 residues. CDR3 sequence reads: CASSLAREQDGTEAFF. CDR3 coding DNA: TGTGCCAGCAGCTTAGCGCGGGAGCAGGACGGCACTGAAGCTTTCTTT.

This clonotype was detected only a few times. The chain has TRBV19 and TRBJ1-2; the D gene is possibly TRBD1 (5 bases). This CDR3 spans 13 amino acids. V lost 5 bases and J 4 bases, leaving 11 bases between the germline ends. CDR1 is LNHDA and CDR2 is SQIVND in the germline V gene (reference sequence). CDR3 nucleotide sequence: TGTGCCAGTAGTCAAGCAGGGACCTATGGCTACACCTTC. Translating gives CASSQAGTYGYTF.

The chain uses TRBV19 and TRBJ2-7, with 9 bases identical to TRBD1. There are 14 residues in the CDR3. The V and J ends lost 4 bases and 6 bases, in that order; junction bases with no gene match: 7. Germline V gives CDR1 LNHDA, CDR2 SQIVND (reference sequence). The CDR3: CASSTGQGRSEQYF. The DNA for the CDR3 is TGTGCCAGTAGTACGGGACAGGGACGAAGCGAGCAGTACTTC. The full variable domain, its missing parts supplied by reference TRBV19 and TRBJ2-7, is DGGITQSPKYLFRKEGQNVTLSCEQNLNHDAMYWYRQDPGQGLRLIYYSQIVNDFQKGDIAEGYSVSREKKESFPLTVTSAQKNPTAFYLCASSTGQGRSEQYFGPGTRLTVT.

The gene calls are TRBV11-2 and TRBJ1-2, with 10 bases aligning to TRBD1. CDR1 and CDR2 (germline): SGHAT, FQNNGV. The CDR3 contains 15 residues. The ends lost 4 bases at V and 5 bases at J; junction bases unmatched: 7. The CDR3: CASSSRQGAGYGYTF. DNA of the CDR3: TGTGCCAGCAGCTCACGACAGGGGGCGGGATATGGCTACACCTTC.

This clonotype was seen a few times. This rearrangement joins TRBV5-3 to TRBJ1-5; 9 bases are shared with TRBD1. TRBV5-3 is reported as an ORF; its role is uncertain. The CDR3 contains 16 residues. V shed 8 bases and J 6 bases; nucleotides not matched to a gene: 15. The CDR3 sequence is CASSRAGTGTFQPQHF. CDR3 nucleotide sequence: TGTGCCAGCAGCAGAGCCGGGACAGGGACGTTTCAGCCCCAGCATTTT.

The chain carries TRBV11-2 and TRBJ2-5, with 9 nucleotides matching TRBD2. The V gene's germline CDR1 is SGHAT and CDR2 FQNNGV. This CDR3 has 15 amino acids. V lost 5 bases to trimming and J lost 4 bases; unmatched junction nucleotides: 8. The CDR3 protein is CASSDTGLAPETQYF. CDR3 nucleotides: TGTGCCAGCAGCGACACAGGACTAGCGCCAGAGACCCAGTACTTC.

The chain employs TRBV20-1 and TRBJ2-5; 13 bases are a match to TRBD2. The CDR3 is 13 amino acids. CDR1 is DFQATT, CDR2 SNEGSKA, per germline (reference sequence). The ends lost 5 bases at V and 3 bases at J; junction bases unmatched: 0. The CDR3 spells CSAGTSGKETQYF. For the CDR3, the DNA is TGCAGTGCTGGGACTAGCGGGAAAGAGACCCAGTACTTC.

The chain couples TRBV9 to TRBJ1-6; 12 positions agree with TRBD1. The germline V gene has CDR1 SGDLS and CDR2 YYNGEE. J lost 2 bases, V lost 3 bases, and 3 bases had no gene match. This CDR3 region has 17 residues. CDR3 sequence: CASSEGQGAPYNSPLHF. The CDR3 nucleotides are TGTGCCAGCAGCGAGGGACAGGGGGCACCCTATAATTCACCCCTCCACTTT.

The chain couples TRBV6-1 to TRBJ2-3; D may be TRBD1 (5 bases). V was trimmed by 5 bases and J by 4 bases, leaving 16 bases between them. CDR3 length: 15 amino acids. Germline values: CDR1 MNHNS, CDR2 SASEGT. Here the CDR3 reads CASSLQGQGADTQYF. CDR3 in DNA: TGTGCCAGCAGTCTCCAGGGCCAAGGAGCAGATACGCAGTATTTT.

V and J are TRBV28 and TRBJ1-5; perhaps TRBD1 as D (6 bases). Trimming pared 7 bases from V and 6 bases from J, leaving 13 bases between. CDR1 is MDHEN and CDR2 is SYDVKM in the germline V gene. The length of the CDR3 is 13 residues. In nucleotides, the CDR3 is TGTGCCAGCACCATGGGGGCTTCTCAGCCCCAGCATTTT. Translating gives CASTMGASQPQHF.

V gene TRBV7-2 combines with J gene TRBJ2-1; D gene ambiguous. The CDR3 covers 15 residues. V lost 2 bases, J lost 8 bases, and 16 bases lay in between. CDR1 is SGHTA, CDR2 FQGNSA, per germline. CDR3 DNA sequence: TGTGCCAGCAGCTTAACCTCCATGCCCTCCGATGAGCAGTTCTTC. It is translated as CASSLTSMPSDEQFF.

V gene TRBV5-1 combines with J gene TRBJ1-6; D possibly corresponds to TRBD1 (5 bases). V lost 4 bases, J lost 5 bases, and 10 bases lay in between. CDR3 length: 14 amino acids. Germline V CDR1 and CDR2: SGHRS, YFSETQ. CDR3 in amino acids: CASSRGRDNSPLHF. Here the CDR3 DNA reads TGCGCCAGCAGCAGGGGACGGGATAATTCACCCCTCCACTTT.

The J gene is TRBJ1-5, the V gene TRBV20-1; D not resolved. This CDR3 has 14 residues. Trimming took 5 bases from V and 0 from J, leaving 11 bases between them. Germline V CDR1 and CDR2: DFQATT, SNEGSKA (reference sequence). The CDR3 nucleotides are TGCAGTGCTCCAGGCCTCTATAGCAATCAGCCCCAGCATTTT. It specifies CSAPGLYSNQPQHF.

The table lists this clonotype with a few counts. The CDR3 DNA reads TGCAGTGCTAGCGACAGGGTCAATCAGCCCCAGCATTTT. This encodes CSASDRVNQPQHF. The J gene is TRBJ1-5, the V gene TRBV20-1; 7 nucleotides agree with TRBD1. The CDR3 is 13 residues long. Germline assignment: CDR1 DFQATT and CDR2 SNEGSKA (reference sequence). Trimming removed 3 bases from V and 3 bases from J; junction bases left unmatched: 2.

The CDR3 spells CASSLVGWSGANVLTF. The CDR3 coding sequence is TGTGCCAGCAGCTTAGTCGGCTGGTCCGGGGCCAACGTCCTGACTTTC. The gene calls are TRBV7-8 and TRBJ2-6; the D is unclear. The CDR3 totals 16 residues. With 1 base removed from V and 4 bases from J, the gap between germline ends came to 11 bases. Germline assignment: CDR1 SGHVS and CDR2 FQNEAQ.

This clonotype was recorded a few times. The V and J genes are TRBV7-2 and TRBJ1-6; the D gene is possibly TRBD1 (6 bases). CDR1 and CDR2 (germline): SGHTA, FQGNSA. The CDR3 contains 16 residues. V was shortened by 1 base and J by 9 bases, with 16 bases between the two germline ends. CDR3 in DNA: TGTGCCAGCAGCTTAGACCCGGGGGCTGTGGGTTCACCCCTCCACTTT. Translated: CASSLDPGAVGSPLHF.

The gene calls are TRBV6-7 and TRBJ1-5, with 9 bases matching TRBD1. TRBV6-7 falls under the ORF class, with uncertain function. V lost 10 bases, J lost 5 bases, and 18 bases stayed unmatched. There are 17 residues in the CDR3. Here the CDR3 DNA reads TGTGCCAACCCGAAACTCCCGGGACAGGGCTTGGATCAGCCCCAGCATTTT. Translated, it gives CANPKLPGQGLDQPQHF.

The rearrangement links TRBV7-9 to TRBJ2-3, with TRBD1 as a possible D gene (5 bases). Germline V gene sequence: CDR1 SEHNR, CDR2 FQNEAQ (reference sequence). Trimming removed 2 bases at V and 0 bases at J, with 9 bases between. CDR3 length equals 15 residues. CDR3 nucleotide sequence: TGTGCCAGCAGCTTAACGGCAGGGAGCACAGATACGCAGTATTTT. It specifies CASSLTAGSTDTQYF.